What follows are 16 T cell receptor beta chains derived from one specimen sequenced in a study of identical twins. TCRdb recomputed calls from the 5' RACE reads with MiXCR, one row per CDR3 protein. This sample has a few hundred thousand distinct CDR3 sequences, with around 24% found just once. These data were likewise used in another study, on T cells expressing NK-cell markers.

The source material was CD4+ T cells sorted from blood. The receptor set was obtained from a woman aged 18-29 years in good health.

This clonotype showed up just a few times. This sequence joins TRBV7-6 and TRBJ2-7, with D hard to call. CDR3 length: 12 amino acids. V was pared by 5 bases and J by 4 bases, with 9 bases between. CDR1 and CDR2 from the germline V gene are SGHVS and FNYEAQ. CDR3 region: CASSLELYEQYF. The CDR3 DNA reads TGTGCCAGCAGCCTTGAGTTGTACGAGCAGTACTTC. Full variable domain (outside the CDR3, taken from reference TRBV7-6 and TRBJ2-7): GAGVSQSPRYKVTKRGQDVALRCDPISGHVSLYWYRQALGQGPEFLTYFNYEAQQDKSGLPNDRFSAERPEGSISTLTIQRTEQRDSAMYRCASSLELYEQYFGPGTRLTVT.

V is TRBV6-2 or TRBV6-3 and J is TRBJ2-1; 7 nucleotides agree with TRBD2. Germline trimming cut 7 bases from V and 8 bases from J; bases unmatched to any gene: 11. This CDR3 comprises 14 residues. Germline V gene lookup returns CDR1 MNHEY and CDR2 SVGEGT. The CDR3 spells CASTGRRETDEQFF. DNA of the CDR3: TGTGCCAGCACCGGCCGGCGGGAGACTGATGAGCAGTTCTTC.

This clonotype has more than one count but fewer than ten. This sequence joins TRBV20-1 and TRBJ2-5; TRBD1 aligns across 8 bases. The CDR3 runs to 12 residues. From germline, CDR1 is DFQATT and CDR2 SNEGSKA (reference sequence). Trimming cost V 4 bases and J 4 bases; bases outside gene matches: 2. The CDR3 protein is CSAIDRGETQYF. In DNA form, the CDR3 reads TGCAGTGCTATAGACAGGGGAGAGACCCAGTACTTC.

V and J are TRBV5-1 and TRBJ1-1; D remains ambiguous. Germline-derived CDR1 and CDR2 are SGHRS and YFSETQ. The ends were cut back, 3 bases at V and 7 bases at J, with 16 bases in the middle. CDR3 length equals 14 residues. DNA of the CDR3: TGCGCCAGCAGCTATTCTGACACGGGCTTTGAAGCTTTCTTT. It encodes CASSYSDTGFEAFF.

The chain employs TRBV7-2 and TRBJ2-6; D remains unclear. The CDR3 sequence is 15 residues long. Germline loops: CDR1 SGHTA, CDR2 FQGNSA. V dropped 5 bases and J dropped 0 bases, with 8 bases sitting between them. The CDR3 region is CASSARTSGANVLTF. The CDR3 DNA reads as TGTGCCAGCAGCGCTAGAACCTCTGGGGCCAACGTCCTGACTTTC.

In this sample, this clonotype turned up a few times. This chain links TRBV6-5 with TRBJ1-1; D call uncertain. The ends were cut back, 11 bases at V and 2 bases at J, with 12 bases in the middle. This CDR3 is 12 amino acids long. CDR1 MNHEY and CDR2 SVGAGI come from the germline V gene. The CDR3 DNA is TGTGCCGTACGACCGGGAAACACTGAAGCTTTCTTT. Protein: CAVRPGNTEAFF.

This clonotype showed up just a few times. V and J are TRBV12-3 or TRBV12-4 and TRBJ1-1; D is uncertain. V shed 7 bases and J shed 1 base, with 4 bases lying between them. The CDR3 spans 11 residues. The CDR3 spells CASIANTEAFF. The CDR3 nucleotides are TGTGCCAGCATTGCGAACACTGAAGCTTTCTTT.

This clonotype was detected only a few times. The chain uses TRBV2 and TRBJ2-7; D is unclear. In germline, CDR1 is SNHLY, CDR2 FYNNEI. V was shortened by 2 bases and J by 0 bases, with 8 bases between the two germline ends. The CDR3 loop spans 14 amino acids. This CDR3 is CASSESGSSYEQYF. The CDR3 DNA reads TGTGCCAGCAGTGAAAGTGGTAGCTCCTACGAGCAGTACTTC.

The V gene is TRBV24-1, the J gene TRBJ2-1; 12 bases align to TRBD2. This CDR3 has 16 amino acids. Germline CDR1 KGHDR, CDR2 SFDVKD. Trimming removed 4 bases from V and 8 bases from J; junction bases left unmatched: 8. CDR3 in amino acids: CATSDHGLAGLDEQFF. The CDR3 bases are TGTGCCACCAGTGACCATGGACTAGCGGGACTCGATGAGCAGTTCTTC.

CDR3 sequence reads: CSASTSGEGAYNEQFF. The CDR3 DNA follows: TGCAGTGCTAGCACCAGCGGGGAGGGGGCTTACAATGAGCAGTTCTTC. The rearrangement uses TRBV20-1 and TRBJ2-1, with D perhaps being TRBD1 or TRBD2 (7 bases each). Germline CDR1 DFQATT, CDR2 SNEGSKA (reference sequence). This CDR3 is built from 16 residues. The V gene lost 3 bases and the J gene lost 4 bases, with 19 bases spanning the gap.

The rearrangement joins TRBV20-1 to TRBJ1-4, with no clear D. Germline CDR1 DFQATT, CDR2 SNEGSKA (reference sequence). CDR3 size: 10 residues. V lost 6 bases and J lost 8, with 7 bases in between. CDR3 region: CSARREKLFF. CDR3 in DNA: TGCAGTGCACGGAGAGAAAAACTGTTTTTT.

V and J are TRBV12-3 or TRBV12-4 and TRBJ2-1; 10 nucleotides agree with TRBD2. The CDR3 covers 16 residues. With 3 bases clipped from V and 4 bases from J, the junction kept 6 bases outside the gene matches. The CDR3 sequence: CASSFIPGLAYNEQFF. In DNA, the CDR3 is TGTGCCAGCAGTTTTATCCCGGGACTAGCGTACAATGAGCAGTTCTTC.

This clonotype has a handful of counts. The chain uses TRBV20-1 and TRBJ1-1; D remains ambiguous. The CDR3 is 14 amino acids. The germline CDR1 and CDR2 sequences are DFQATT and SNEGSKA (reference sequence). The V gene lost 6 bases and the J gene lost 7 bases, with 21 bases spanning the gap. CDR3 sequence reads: CSARKDVMDSEAFF. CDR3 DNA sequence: TGCAGTGCCCGGAAGGACGTAATGGATAGTGAAGCTTTCTTT.

CDR3 amino acids: CSVEGGGWDGANVLTF. The CDR3 DNA reads TGCAGCGTTGAGGGGGGAGGATGGGATGGGGCCAACGTCCTGACTTTC. The chain carries TRBV29-1 and TRBJ2-6, with D perhaps TRBD2 (6 bases). V was shortened by 3 bases and J by 3 bases, with 15 bases between the two germline ends. From germline, CDR1 is SQVTM and CDR2 ANQGSEA. The CDR3 consists of 16 residues.

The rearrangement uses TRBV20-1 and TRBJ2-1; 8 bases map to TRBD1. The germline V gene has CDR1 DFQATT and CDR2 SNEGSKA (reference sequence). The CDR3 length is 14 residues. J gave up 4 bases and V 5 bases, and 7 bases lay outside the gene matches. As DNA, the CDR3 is TGCAGTGCTGATCCCGGGACAGGATACAATGAGCAGTTCTTC. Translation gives CSADPGTGYNEQFF.

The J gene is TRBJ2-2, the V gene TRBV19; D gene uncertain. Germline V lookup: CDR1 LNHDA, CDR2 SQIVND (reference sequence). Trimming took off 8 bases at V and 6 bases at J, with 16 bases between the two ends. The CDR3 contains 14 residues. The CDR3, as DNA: TGTGCCAGTGGCCTTGGAAGGGTCGCCGGGGAGCTGTTTTTT. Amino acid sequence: CASGLGRVAGELFF.